Listed below are T cell receptor beta chains from one sample, sequenced in a study of early T cells in non-severe SARS-CoV-2 infection. TCRdb recomputed calls from the 5' RACE reads with MiXCR, one row per CDR3 protein. Of about 99,000 distinct CDR3 sequences listed, around 17% are singletons. What was sequenced was whole blood. The source is an adult who was a healthcare worker with PCR-confirmed SARS-CoV-2 infection or an uninfected control (not recorded which). The CDR3 runs from the conserved cysteine through the conserved F or W. D genes are given only for firm matches. Some rows have no size entry. The others give once, few or many, or a class for an expanded clone.

size	D	V	J	DNA	CDR3
-	-	TRBV15	TRBJ2-5	TGTGCCACCAGCTGGGGCAGGGACCAAGAGACCCAGTACTTC	CATSWGRDQETQYF
-	-	TRBV5-6	TRBJ2-4	TGTGCCAGCAGCCCTTTTGGGCGAAACGTAGCCAAAAACATTCAGTACTTC	CASSPFGRNVAKNIQYF
few	-	TRBV20-1	TRBJ2-3	TGCTCTGTGTCCTGGGACCCCTGGGGCACAGATACGCAGTATTTT	CSVSWDPWGTDTQYF
-	-	TRBV11-2	TRBJ1-4	TGTGCCAGCAGCTTAAAGTGGGCAGAAAAAGGGGAAAAACTGTTTTTT	CASSLKWAEKGEKLFF
many	TRBD2	TRBV12-3/TRBV12-4	TRBJ2-3	TGTGCCAGCAGTCCGAGACTAGCGGGGACCACAGATACGCAGTATTTT	CASSPRLAGTTDTQYF
few	TRBD1	TRBV7-2	TRBJ2-5	TGTGCCAGCAGCCCCGGGACAGTCACCCAAGAGACCCAGTACTTC	CASSPGTVTQETQYF
many	-	TRBV7-2	TRBJ2-5	TGTGCCAGCAGCTTACACGTAAGGGTCGTGCAGACCCAGTACTTC	CASSLHVRVVQTQYF
few	-	TRBV2	TRBJ2-4	TGTGCCAGCAGTGGTGGGTTAGCCAAAAACATTCAGTACTTC	CASSGGLAKNIQYF
-	TRBD2	TRBV25-1	TRBJ2-3	TGTGCCAGCGCACCCGGGACTAGCGGTCGTCGGGGTACGCAGTATTTT	CASAPGTSGRRGTQYF
-	-	TRBV20-1	TRBJ2-7	TGCAGTGCTAGAGACCGGGGCACCTCCTACGAGCAGTACTTC	CSARDRGTSYEQYF
-	-	TRBV27	TRBJ1-5	TGTGCCAGCAGTTCCACAGGGACGCCCCAGCATTTT	CASSSTGTPQHF
-	-	TRBV7-9	TRBJ2-1	TGTGCCAGCAGCTTCGGCGTAAGCTCCTACAATGAGCAGTTCTTC	CASSFGVSSYNEQFF
few	-	TRBV28	TRBJ1-5	TGTGCCAGCAGAAAATTAATGGCTGGTCAGCCCCAGCATTTT	CASRKLMAGQPQHF
-	-	TRBV6-5	TRBJ2-7	TGTGCCAGCAGTGAAACTTACTTGGGCGAGCAGTACTTC	CASSETYLGEQYF
-	-	TRBV12-3/TRBV12-4	TRBJ2-7	TGTGCCAGCAGTTTTAGGCCTACTAGGAGCTCCTACGAGCAGTACTTC	CASSFRPTRSSYEQYF
few	TRBD2	TRBV29-1	TRBJ2-1	TGCAGCGTTGTCCAGACTAGCGGGGGATACAATGAGCAGTTCTTC	CSVVQTSGGYNEQFF
-	-	TRBV6-2/TRBV6-3	TRBJ1-1	TGTGCCAGCAGTTACGCGGAGGCCACTGAAGCTTTCTTT	CASSYAEATEAFF
few	-	TRBV20-1	TRBJ1-1	TGCAGTGCCGGGGGAGGGACCTTAACTTTCTTT	CSAGGGTLTFF
-	-	TRBV25-1	TRBJ1-1	TGTGCCAGCAGAGGAGGACAGCACACTGAAGTTTTCTTT	CASRGGQHTEVFF
-	TRBD2	TRBV5-1	TRBJ2-3	TGCGCCAGCAGAAGGTCTAGCGGGGGCCTCACAGATACGCAGTATTTT	CASRRSSGGLTDTQYF
many	-	TRBV3-1	TRBJ2-7	TGTGCCAGCAGCCAAAGGGAACACCTCGAGCAGTACTTC	CASSQREHLEQYF
many	-	TRBV30	TRBJ1-2	TGTGCCTGGAGTTGGGAGGCTGGCTACACCTTC	CAWSWEAGYTF
-	TRBD1	TRBV29-1	TRBJ1-2	TGCAGCGTTGAACGGGACAGAGAGGGCTACACCTTC	CSVERDREGYTF
few	TRBD1	TRBV3-1	TRBJ1-6	TGTGCCAGCTCGGGACAGAATAATTCACCCCTCCACTTT	CASSGQNNSPLHF
-	-	TRBV4-1	TRBJ2-1	TGCGCCAGCAGCCAAGAGACGGGATTTAACAATGAGCAGTTCTTC	CASSQETGFNNEQFF
few	-	TRBV27	TRBJ2-3	TGTGCCAGCAGTTTTTCCGGGGATACGCAGTATTTT	CASSFSGDTQYF
-	-	TRBV11-2	TRBJ2-5	TGTGCCTCCGGGTCGGTACAAGAGACCCAGTACTTC	CASGSVQETQYF
-	-	TRBV12-5	TRBJ2-1	TGTGCTAGTGGTTTGGTACGTCCCCTGACAGCGTCCCCCAGGTATGAGCAGTTCTTC	CASGLVRPLTASPRYEQFF
few	-	TRBV5-5	TRBJ1-4	TGTGCCAGCAGCCCCAAGGCTCGTCCGACGGTCAATGAAAAACTGTTTTTT	CASSPKARPTVNEKLFF
-	TRBD2	TRBV20-1	TRBJ2-1	TGCAGTGCTACTTGGTTTCGCGGGAGGAAGAATGAGCAGTTCTTC	CSATWFRGRKNEQFF
few	TRBD1	TRBV2	TRBJ2-7	TGTGCCAGCAGGGACCCGGGACAGGGGTACGAGCAGTACTTC	CASRDPGQGYEQYF
-	TRBD1	TRBV29-1	TRBJ1-1	TGCAGCGTTTGGCGGACAGGGGATATTGAAGCTTTCTTT	CSVWRTGDIEAFF
few	TRBD1	TRBV7-9	TRBJ2-2	TGTGCCAGCAGCTCGACAGGGACCGGGGAGCTGTTTTTT	CASSSTGTGELFF
few	-	TRBV7-8	TRBJ2-7	TGTGCCAGCAGCTCCACCCCGGATTACGAGCAGTACTTC	CASSSTPDYEQYF
-	-	TRBV5-6	TRBJ1-1	TGTGCCAGCAGCTTGGAAAGGGGCACTGAAGCTTTCTTT	CASSLERGTEAFF
-	-	TRBV7-2	TRBJ2-2	TGTGCCAGCAGCTTAATAGGGCTGTTCATCGGGGAGCTGTTTTTT	CASSLIGLFIGELFF
-	-	TRBV12-3/TRBV12-4	TRBJ2-6	TGTGCCAGCAGGTGGTCTGGGGCCAACGTCCTGACTTTC	CASRWSGANVLTF
many	-	TRBV27	TRBJ2-1	TGTGCCAGCAGTTGGGTAGGTTTAAGCTCCTACAATGAGCAGTTCTTC	CASSWVGLSSYNEQFF
many	TRBD1	TRBV29-1	TRBJ2-1	TGCAGTACACCGACAGGGTATGATGAGCAGTTCTTC	CSTPTGYDEQFF
-	TRBD1	TRBV29-1	TRBJ2-7	TGCAGCGCTACAGGGGCGATTTCCTACGAGCAGTACTTC	CSATGAISYEQYF
few	-	TRBV12-3/TRBV12-4	TRBJ2-5	TGTGCCAGCAGTTTTAGGTCTACATCCCAAGAGACCCAGTACTTC	CASSFRSTSQETQYF
many	-	TRBV2	TRBJ1-4	TGTGCCAGCAGTGGGCGGAGAACCGAAAAACTGTTTTTT	CASSGRRTEKLFF
few	-	TRBV28	TRBJ2-7	TGTGCCAGCGGGGGCTCCGGGTTGGAGCAGTACTTC	CASGGSGLEQYF
many	-	TRBV27	TRBJ1-5	TGTGCCAGCAGGAGGGCGGGGAGCAATCAGCCCCAGCATTTT	CASRRAGSNQPQHF
few	-	TRBV20-1	TRBJ2-3	TGCAGTGCTAGGGACATCGGGACTGCCTGGGATACGCAGTATTTT	CSARDIGTAWDTQYF
-	-	TRBV6-1	TRBJ2-3	TGTGCCAGCACCTCAGTGGCGTACTCAGCATCAGATACGCAGTATTTT	CASTSVAYSASDTQYF
few	TRBD1	TRBV12-3/TRBV12-4	TRBJ1-4	TGTGCCAGCACCGGGGGACAGACCAGGAGAAAAAAACTGTTTTTT	CASTGGQTRRKKLFF
few	-	TRBV5-1	TRBJ1-5	TGCGCCAGCAGCGTATATAGCAATCAGCCCCAGCATTTT	CASSVYSNQPQHF
few	-	TRBV12-3/TRBV12-4	TRBJ1-1	TGTGCCAGCAGCCCTGGGGCTGAAGCTTTCTTT	CASSPGAEAFF
-	-	TRBV5-1	TRBJ2-1	TGCGCCAGCAGCTTTTTCAGGGACTACAATGAGCAGTTCTTC	CASSFFRDYNEQFF
few	-	TRBV29-1	TRBJ2-2	TGCAGCGTTGAGAAACGAGGGCCCGGGGAGCTGTTTTTT	CSVEKRGPGELFF
-	-	TRBV20-1	TRBJ1-2	TGCAGTGCTTCCCCCTATGGCTACACCTTC	CSASPYGYTF
-	TRBD2	TRBV11-2	TRBJ2-7	TGTGCCAGCAGCTTAGATCGGCGCGGGGGCTCCTACGAGCAGTACTTC	CASSLDRRGGSYEQYF
few	-	TRBV5-1	TRBJ2-5	TGCGCCAGCAGCTTCGGACACAGCCAAGAGACCCAGTACTTC	CASSFGHSQETQYF
few	TRBD1	TRBV20-1	TRBJ1-1	TGCAGTGCTAGAGGTCAGGGGGCCACTGAAGCTTTCTTT	CSARGQGATEAFF
few	-	TRBV2	TRBJ2-1	TGTGCCAGCAGGCGGACAGAAACCTCCTACAATGAGCAGTTCTTC	CASRRTETSYNEQFF